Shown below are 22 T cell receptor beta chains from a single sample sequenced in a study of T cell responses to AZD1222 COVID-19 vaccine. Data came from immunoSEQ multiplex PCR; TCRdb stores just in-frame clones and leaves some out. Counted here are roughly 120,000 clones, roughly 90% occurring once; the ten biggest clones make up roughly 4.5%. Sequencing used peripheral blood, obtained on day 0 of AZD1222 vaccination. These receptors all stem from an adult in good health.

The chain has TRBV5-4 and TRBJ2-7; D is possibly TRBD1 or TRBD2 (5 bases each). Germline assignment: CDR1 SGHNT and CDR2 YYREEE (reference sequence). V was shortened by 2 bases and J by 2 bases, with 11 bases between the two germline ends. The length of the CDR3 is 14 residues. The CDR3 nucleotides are TGTGCCAGCAGCTTCGGTGAGGGGACCTACGAGCAGTACTTC. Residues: CASSFGEGTYEQYF.

CDR3: CSVERDRGGGYTF. CDR3 nucleotide sequence: TGCAGCGTTGAGCGGGACCGGGGTGGAGGCTACACCTTC. This chain uses TRBV29-1 with TRBJ1-2; possible D gene TRBD1, 5 bases. The germline V gene has CDR1 SQVTM and CDR2 ANQGSEA. Trimming cost V 3 bases and J 8 bases, with 16 bases left between them. The CDR3 has 13 amino acids.

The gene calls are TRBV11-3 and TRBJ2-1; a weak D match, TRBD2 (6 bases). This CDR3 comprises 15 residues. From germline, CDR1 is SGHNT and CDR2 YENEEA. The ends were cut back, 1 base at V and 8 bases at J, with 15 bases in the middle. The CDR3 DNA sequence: TGTGCCAGCAGCTTAGGACAAACTAGCCGGGATGAGCAGTTCTTC. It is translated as CASSLGQTSRDEQFF.

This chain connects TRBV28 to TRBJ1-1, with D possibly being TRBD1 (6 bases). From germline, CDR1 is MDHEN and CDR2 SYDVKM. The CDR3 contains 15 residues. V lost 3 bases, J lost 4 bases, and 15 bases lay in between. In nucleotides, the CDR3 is TGTGCCAGCAGTTTCGGGGGCGGGGGGAGCACTGAAGCTTTCTTT. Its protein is CASSFGGGGSTEAFF. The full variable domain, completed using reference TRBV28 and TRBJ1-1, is DVKVTQSSRYLVKRTGEKVFLECVQDMDHENMFWYRQDPGLGLRLIYFSYDVKMKEKGDIPEGYSVSREKKERFSLILESASTNQTSMYLCASSFGGGGSTEAFFGQGTRLTVV.

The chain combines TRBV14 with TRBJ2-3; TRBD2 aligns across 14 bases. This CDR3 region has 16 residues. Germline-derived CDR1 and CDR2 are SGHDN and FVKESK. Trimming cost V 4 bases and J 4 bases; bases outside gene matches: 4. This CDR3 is CASSPWTSGRPDTQYF. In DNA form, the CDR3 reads TGTGCCAGCAGCCCCTGGACTAGCGGGAGGCCAGATACGCAGTATTTT.

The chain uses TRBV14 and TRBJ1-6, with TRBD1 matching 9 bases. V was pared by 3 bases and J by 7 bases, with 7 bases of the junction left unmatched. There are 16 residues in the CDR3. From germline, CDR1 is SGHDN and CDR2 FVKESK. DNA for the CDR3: TGTGCCAGCAGCCATCGACGACAGGGGGGCAATTCACCCCTCCACTTT. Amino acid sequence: CASSHRRQGGNSPLHF.

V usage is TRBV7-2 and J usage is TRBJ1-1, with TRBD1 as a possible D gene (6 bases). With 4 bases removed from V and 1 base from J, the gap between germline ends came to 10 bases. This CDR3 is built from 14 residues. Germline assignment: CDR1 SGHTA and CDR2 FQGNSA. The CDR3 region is CASSWTVRNTEAFF. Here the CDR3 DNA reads TGTGCCAGCAGCTGGACAGTTAGGAACACTGAAGCTTTCTTT. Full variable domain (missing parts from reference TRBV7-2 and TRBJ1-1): GAGVSQSPSNKVTEKGKDVELRCDPISGHTALYWYRQSLGQGLEFLIYFQGNSAPDKSGLPSDRFSAERTGGSVSTLTIQRTQQEDSAVYLCASSWTVRNTEAFFGQGTRLTVV.

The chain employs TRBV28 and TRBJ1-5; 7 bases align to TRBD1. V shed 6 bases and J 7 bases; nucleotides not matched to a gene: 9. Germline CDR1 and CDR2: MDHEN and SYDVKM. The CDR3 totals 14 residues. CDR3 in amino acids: CASRAGGNSQPQHF. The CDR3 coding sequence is TGTGCCAGCAGGGCAGGGGGTAATTCGCAGCCCCAGCATTTT.

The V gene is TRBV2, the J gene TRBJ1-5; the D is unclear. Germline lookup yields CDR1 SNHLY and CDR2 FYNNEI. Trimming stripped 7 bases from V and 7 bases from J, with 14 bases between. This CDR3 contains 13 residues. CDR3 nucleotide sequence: TGTGCCAGCAACTCGGACGAAGTACAGCCCCAGCATTTT. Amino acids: CASNSDEVQPQHF.

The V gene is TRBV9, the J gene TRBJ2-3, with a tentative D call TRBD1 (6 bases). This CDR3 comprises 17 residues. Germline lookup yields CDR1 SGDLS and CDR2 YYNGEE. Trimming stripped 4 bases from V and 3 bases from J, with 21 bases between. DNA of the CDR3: TGTGCCAGCAGCACAATGGCAGGGGTAAGGGGTACAGATACGCAGTATTTT. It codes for CASSTMAGVRGTDTQYF.

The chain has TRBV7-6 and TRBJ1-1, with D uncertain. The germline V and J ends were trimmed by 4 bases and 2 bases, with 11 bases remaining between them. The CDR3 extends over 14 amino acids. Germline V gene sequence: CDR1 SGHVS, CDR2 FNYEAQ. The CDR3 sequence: CASSSGNFNTEAFF. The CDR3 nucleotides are TGTGCCAGCAGCTCGGGGAATTTCAACACTGAAGCTTTCTTT.

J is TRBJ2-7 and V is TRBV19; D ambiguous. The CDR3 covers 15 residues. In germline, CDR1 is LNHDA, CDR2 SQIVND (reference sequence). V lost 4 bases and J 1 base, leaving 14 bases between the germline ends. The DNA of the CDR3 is TGTGCCAGTAGTAACTATAACACGGGTTCCTACGAGCAGTACTTC. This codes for CASSNYNTGSYEQYF.

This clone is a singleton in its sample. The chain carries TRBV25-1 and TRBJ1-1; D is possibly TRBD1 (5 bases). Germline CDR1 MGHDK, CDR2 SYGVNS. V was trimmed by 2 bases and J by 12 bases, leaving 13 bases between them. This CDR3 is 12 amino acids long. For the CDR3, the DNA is TGTGCCAGCAGTGAAATTCGAAGGGGAACTTTCTTT. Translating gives CASSEIRRGTFF.

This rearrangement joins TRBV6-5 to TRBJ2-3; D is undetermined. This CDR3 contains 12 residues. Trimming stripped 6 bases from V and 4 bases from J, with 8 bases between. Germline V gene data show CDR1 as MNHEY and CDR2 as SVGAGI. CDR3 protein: CASSASADTQYF. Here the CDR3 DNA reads TGTGCCAGCAGCGCCAGTGCAGATACGCAGTATTTT.

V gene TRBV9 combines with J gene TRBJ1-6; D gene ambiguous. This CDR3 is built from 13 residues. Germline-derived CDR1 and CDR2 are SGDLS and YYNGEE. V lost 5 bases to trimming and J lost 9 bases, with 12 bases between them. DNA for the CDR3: TGTGCCAGCAGTTTATCTGACGGTTCACCCCTCCACTTT. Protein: CASSLSDGSPLHF.

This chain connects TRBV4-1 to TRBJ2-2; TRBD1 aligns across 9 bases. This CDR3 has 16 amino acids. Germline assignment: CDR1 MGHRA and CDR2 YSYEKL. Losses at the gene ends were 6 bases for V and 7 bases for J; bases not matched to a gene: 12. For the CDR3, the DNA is TGCGCCAGCAGTCACGGACAGGGGCCTCAGATCGGGGAGCTGTTTTTT. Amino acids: CASSHGQGPQIGELFF.

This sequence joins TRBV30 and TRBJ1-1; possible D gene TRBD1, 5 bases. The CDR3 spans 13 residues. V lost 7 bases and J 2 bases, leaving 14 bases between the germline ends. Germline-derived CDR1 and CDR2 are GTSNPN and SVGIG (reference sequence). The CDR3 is CASPGANNTEAFF. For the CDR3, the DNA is TGTGCCTCACCTGGGGCAAATAACACTGAAGCTTTCTTT.

CDR3 sequence reads: CAWTGASNQPQHF. CDR3 sequence (DNA): TGTGCCTGGACGGGGGCCAGCAATCAGCCCCAGCATTTT. This rearrangement joins TRBV30 to TRBJ1-5, with a tentative D call TRBD1 (6 bases). Germline V gene data show CDR1 as GTSNPN and CDR2 as SVGIG (reference sequence). This CDR3 comprises 13 residues. Between the trimmed V and J ends, which lost 4 bases and 1 base, there was a span of 8 bases. Full variable domain (missing parts from reference TRBV30 and TRBJ1-5): SQTIHQWPATLVQPVGSPLSLECTVEGTSNPNLYWYRQAAGRGLQLLFYSVGIGQISSEVPQNLSASRPQDRQFILSSKKLLLSDSGFYLCAWTGASNQPQHFGDGTRLSIL.

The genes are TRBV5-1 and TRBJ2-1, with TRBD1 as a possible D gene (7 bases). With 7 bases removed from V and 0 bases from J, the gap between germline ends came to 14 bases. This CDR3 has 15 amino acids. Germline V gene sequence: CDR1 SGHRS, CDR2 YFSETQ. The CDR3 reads CASGGTASSYNEQFF. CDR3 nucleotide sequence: TGCGCCAGCGGAGGGACAGCAAGCTCCTACAATGAGCAGTTCTTC.

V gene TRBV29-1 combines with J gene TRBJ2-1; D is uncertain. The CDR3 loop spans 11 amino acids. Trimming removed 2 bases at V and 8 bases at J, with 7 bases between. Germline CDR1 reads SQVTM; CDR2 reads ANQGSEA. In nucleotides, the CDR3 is TGCAGCGTTGAACCAGCACATGAGCAGTTCTTC. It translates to CSVEPAHEQFF.

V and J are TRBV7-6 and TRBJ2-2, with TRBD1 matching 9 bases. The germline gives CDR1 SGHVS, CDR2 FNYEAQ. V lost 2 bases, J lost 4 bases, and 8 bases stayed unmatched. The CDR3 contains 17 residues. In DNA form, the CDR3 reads TGTGCCAGCAGCTTAAGGCGGACAGGGGAGGGCACCGGGGAGCTGTTTTTT. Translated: CASSLRRTGEGTGELFF.

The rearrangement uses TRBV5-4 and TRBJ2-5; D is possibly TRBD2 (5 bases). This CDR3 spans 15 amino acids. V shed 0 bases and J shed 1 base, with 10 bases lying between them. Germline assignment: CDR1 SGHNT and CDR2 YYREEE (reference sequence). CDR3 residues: CASSLGAGSQETQYF. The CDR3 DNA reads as TGTGCCAGCAGCTTGGGGGCGGGTAGCCAAGAGACCCAGTACTTC.